This TCR beta chain derives from a study of cytomegalovirus exposure and HLA in healthy donors. Looking at the study overall: Findings of an earlier analysis included around 120 million unique TCR beta sequences from 200 million or so T cells.

Germline CDR1 and CDR2: MGHRA and YSYEKL. The V end was cut by 6 bases, the J end by 7 bases, with 13 bases between. This CDR3 contains 13 residues. Vbeta (60) and Jbeta (13) primers were used in the PCR. The protocol was immunoSEQ multiplex PCR, while the TCRdb copy is restricted to in-frame clones and leaves out a portion. The data contain tens of thousands of clones, roughly 84% of them singletons. This clone was counted a single time. Its antigen remains unknown. Whole-study findings and limits: In the analysis, some V segments, TRBV6-2 and TRBV6-3 included, were excluded as indistinguishable. Roughly uniform sequencing depth across donors was assumed, possibly incorrectly. Analysis was performed later, and it showed HLA-associated TCR beta chains to be more clonally expanded than equally common others.

Specimen: PBMCs. The sequence was collected from a woman in her thirties in good health and CMV-seronegative. The chain combines TRBV4-1 with TRBJ2-1; D may be TRBD1 (6 bases). The CDR3 sequence: CASRAAGVNEQFF. The CDR3 DNA sequence: TGCGCCAGCAGGGCTGCAGGGGTAAATGAGCAGTTCTTC.